Listed below are T cell receptor beta chains from one sample, sequenced in a study of blood T cell repertoires in COVID-19. The assay was immunoSEQ multiplex PCR, and TCRdb's table has in-frame clones only and misses some. In the table there are some 55,000 clones, around 79% of which are singletons. Source material: peripheral blood. The receptor source for this set is a man in his 70s with active or convalescent COVID-19. The CDR3 runs from the conserved cysteine through the conserved F or W. A D gene is named only where the DNA matches it firmly. Rows may omit the clone size; those that give it use once, few, many or a size class.

clone size	V gene	D gene	J gene	CDR3 protein	CDR3 DNA
-	TRBV20-1	TRBD1	TRBJ1-5	CSAIEGAGNQPQHF	TGCAGTGCTATTGAGGGGGCGGGCAATCAGCCCCAGCATTTT
-	TRBV7-2	TRBD2	TRBJ2-3	CASSASGNTDTQYF	TGTGCCAGCAGTGCTAGCGGAAACACAGATACGCAGTATTTT
-	TRBV28	-	TRBJ2-7	CASSSISGRFTYEQYF	TGTGCCAGCAGTTCCATATCAGGCAGGTTCACCTACGAGCAGTACTTC
-	TRBV7-8	TRBD2	TRBJ2-3	CASSRPAGTSASSTDTQYF	TGTGCCAGCAGCCGCCCCGCCGGGACTAGCGCCTCTAGCACAGATACGCAGTATTTT
-	TRBV5-1	-	TRBJ1-1	CASSPFFGAGNTEAFF	TGCGCCAGCAGCCCGTTTTTTGGGGCAGGGAACACTGAAGCTTTCTTT
-	TRBV7-8	-	TRBJ1-1	CASSPGLVTEAFF	TGTGCCAGCAGCCCAGGACTGGTCACTGAAGCTTTCTTT
-	TRBV19	-	TRBJ2-6	CATGEGSGANVLTF	TGTGCCACGGGCGAGGGCTCTGGGGCCAACGTCCTGACTTTC
-	TRBV18	-	TRBJ1-1	CASSPTGAVGYEAFF	TGTGCCAGCTCACCAACGGGAGCCGTCGGCTACGAAGCTTTCTTT
-	TRBV5-1	TRBD2	TRBJ2-5	CASSFDSGRGLQETQYF	TGCGCCAGCAGCTTCGATAGCGGGAGGGGCCTACAAGAGACCCAGTACTTC
once	TRBV6-5	TRBD1	TRBJ1-5	CASSSDRASNQPQHF	TGTGCCAGCAGTTCGGACAGGGCAAGCAATCAGCCCCAGCATTTT
-	TRBV5-1	-	TRBJ1-6	CASSLGASQINSPLHF	TGCGCCAGCAGCTTGGGGGCCTCCCAAATCAATTCACCCCTCCACTTT
-	TRBV28	-	TRBJ1-2	CASSPLDRHYGYTF	TGTGCCAGCAGTCCCCTCGACAGGCACTATGGCTACACCTTC
-	TRBV6-5	TRBD1	TRBJ2-7	CASESGTGPYEQYF	TGTGCCTCCGAATCCGGGACAGGGCCCTACGAGCAGTACTTC
few	TRBV9	-	TRBJ2-5	CASSPSGTQETQYF	TGTGCCAGCAGCCCCTCCGGGACTCAAGAGACCCAGTACTTC
once	TRBV2	-	TRBJ1-1	CASSEGPGGAEAFF	TGTGCCAGCAGTGAAGGGCCGGGAGGGGCTGAAGCTTTCTTT
-	TRBV10-3	-	TRBJ1-1	CAISFSRESEAFF	TGTGCCATCAGCTTTTCTCGGGAGAGTGAAGCTTTCTTT
-	TRBV29-1	TRBD1	TRBJ1-4	CSVVTGGVYEKLFF	TGCAGCGTTGTGACAGGGGGGGTATATGAAAAACTGTTTTTT
-	TRBV24-1	-	TRBJ1-3	CATFTTNLNHRNRANTIYF	TGTGCCACCTTCACGACCAACTTGAATCACCGTAACAGGGCAAACACCATATATTTT
-	TRBV28	-	TRBJ2-5	CASNNRGGEQTQYF	TGTGCCAGCAATAACAGGGGAGGTGAACAGACCCAGTACTTC
-	TRBV15	-	TRBJ1-5	CATSRDRQATRQPQHF	TGTGCCACCAGCAGAGACCGGCAGGCGACCCGTCAGCCCCAGCATTTT
-	TRBV30	TRBD1	TRBJ1-5	CAWATGGYSNQPQHF	TGTGCCTGGGCAACAGGGGGCTATAGCAATCAGCCCCAGCATTTT
few	TRBV11-2	TRBD1	TRBJ2-5	CASSLVVSRGPLETQYF	TGTGCCAGCAGCTTAGTGGTGTCTAGGGGGCCGCTAGAGACCCAGTACTTC
-	TRBV4-2	TRBD1	TRBJ2-4	CASSHSGGGVTKNIQYF	TGTGCCAGCAGCCATTCAGGGGGCGGTGTGACCAAAAACATTCAGTACTTC
-	TRBV7-2	-	TRBJ1-2	CASSQDAGYTF	TGTGCCAGCAGCCAGGATGCCGGCTACACCTTC
-	TRBV19	TRBD2	TRBJ2-1	CASSIVGGGSYNEQFF	TGTGCCAGTAGTATAGTCGGGGGGGGCTCCTACAATGAGCAGTTCTTC
-	TRBV7-9	TRBD1	TRBJ1-2	CASSLAKQGVGYTF	TGTGCCAGCAGCTTAGCAAAACAGGGGGTAGGCTACACCTTC
few	TRBV5-1	TRBD1	TRBJ1-1	CASSLGTGAIGNTEAFF	TGCGCCAGCAGCTTGGGGACAGGGGCTATAGGGAACACTGAAGCTTTCTTT
-	TRBV5-1	-	TRBJ1-1	CASSGTMNTEAFF	TGCGCCAGCAGCGGCACCATGAACACTGAAGCTTTCTTT
once	TRBV11-1	TRBD2	TRBJ2-7	CASSLGLAGTYEQYF	TGTGCCAGCAGCTTAGGGTTAGCGGGAACCTACGAGCAGTACTTC
-	TRBV7-2	-	TRBJ1-1	CASSLMTGAVNTEAFF	TGTGCCAGCAGCTTAATGACAGGAGCGGTGAACACTGAAGCTTTCTTT
-	TRBV7-9	-	TRBJ2-7	CASTRGQIMPYEQYF	TGTGCCAGCACCCGCGGACAGATAATGCCCTACGAGCAGTACTTC
-	TRBV5-5	TRBD1	TRBJ2-3	CASSSDRVWSTDTQYF	TGTGCCAGCAGCTCTGACAGGGTCTGGAGCACAGATACGCAGTATTTT
-	TRBV7-2	-	TRBJ2-7	CASSLWQSYEQYF	TGTGCCAGCAGCTTATGGCAGTCCTACGAGCAGTACTTC
-	TRBV6-1	-	TRBJ1-5	CASSERIQPQHF	TGTGCCAGCAGTGAGAGGATTCAGCCCCAGCATTTT
-	TRBV6-6	-	TRBJ2-7	CASSPYEQYF	TGTGCCAGCAGCCCTTACGAGCAGTACTTC
-	TRBV5-1	TRBD2	TRBJ2-3	CASTERGSGDTQYF	TGCGCCAGCACGGAGCGGGGCTCTGGAGATACGCAGTATTTT
once	TRBV5-8	TRBD1	TRBJ1-4	CASSSDRVGDEKLFF	TGTGCCAGCAGCTCGGACAGGGTCGGTGACGAAAAACTGTTTTTT
-	TRBV19	-	TRBJ1-5	CASSGNRDNQPQHF	TGTGCCAGTAGTGGGAACAGGGACAATCAGCCCCAGCATTTT
few	TRBV3-1/TRBV3-2	-	TRBJ2-1	CASSQPLAGSYNEQFF	TGTGCCAGCAGCCAACCCTTGGCGGGATCCTACAATGAGCAGTTCTTC
-	TRBV19	TRBD1	TRBJ1-1	CASTSNRGRSTEAFF	TGTGCCAGTACCTCGAACAGGGGGCGTAGCACTGAAGCTTTCTTT